The TCR beta chain described here comes from a study of post-analysis software for immune sequencing data. CDR3 length: 15 amino acids. Germline loops: CDR1 MNHEY, CDR2 SMNVEV (reference sequence). The V and J ends lost 5 bases and 5 bases respectively, with 16 bases between them. Notes on this clonotype: Its specificity is unknown.

Study observations and caveats: Four or five TRBV segments, TRBV5-6, TRBV5-1 and TRBV20-1 among them, were found more frequent in patients than controls. Pronounced co-clustering by F measure was evident among identically batched samples.

The TCR beta cDNA libraries carried unique molecular identifiers. T cells, about 0.9 to 11 million of them, yielded about 500,000 cDNA molecules. TCRdb itself ran the PCR reads through MiXCR, one entry per CDR3 protein. There are under 900,000 distinct CDR3 sequences in the sample; roughly half occur only once, and approximately 4.5% lies in the top ten. Source material: blood. The TCR comes from a girl aged 5-17 years with multiple sclerosis. V is TRBV27 and J is TRBJ2-1; D perhaps matches TRBD2 (5 bases). The CDR3 nucleotides are TGTGCCAGCAGTCCCCTGGGCGGAGCGGACAATGAGCAGTTCTTC. It codes for CASSPLGGADNEQFF.